What follows are 27 T cell receptor beta chains derived from one specimen sequenced in a study of type 1 and type 2 diabetes patients (TCRdb year 2016). The sequencer listed for this sample is Illumina MiSeq. Genomic DNA from sorted T cell subsets was used as template for TCRbeta CDR3 amplification. The TCRbeta CDR3 region was amplified by multiplex PCR using 30 forward and 13 reverse primers. Starting from the raw public reads, TCRdb applied fastp trimming at Q25, assembled clones with MiXCR and retained in-frame beta chains. A single entry per CDR3 protein holds the most common genes and DNA from its merged rows. The sample includes about 290,000 distinct CDR3 sequences, with roughly 44% observed a single time. The ten largest clones add up to around 15% of the sample. The sample was peripheral blood mononuclear cells (PBMCs). These receptors were collected from a man younger than 35 with type 2 diabetes.

This clonotype turned up a few times. V is TRBV19 and J is TRBJ2-7, with 11 bases lining up with TRBD2. The CDR3 spans 15 residues. The germline CDR1 and CDR2 sequences are LNHDA and SQIVND (reference sequence). V trimming: 9 bases; J trimming: 3 bases; junction bases outside the gene matches: 10. The CDR3 here is CASSQTGLAGYEQYF. The CDR3 region has the DNA TGTGCCAGCAGCCAAACTGGACTAGCGGGCTACGAGCAGTACTTC.

The rearrangement uses TRBV12-3 or TRBV12-4 and TRBJ1-5, with D unresolved. CDR3 length equals 15 residues. V shed 4 bases and J shed 3 bases, with 13 bases lying between them. CDR3 residues: CASSSQRTDNQPQHF. Here the CDR3 DNA reads TGTGCCAGCAGTTCCCAAAGGACGGACAATCAGCCCCAGCATTTT.

In its sample, this clonotype was seen a few times. The rearrangement uses TRBV7-3 and TRBJ1-2; D remains unclear. The V end was cut by 3 bases, the J end by 7 bases, with 3 bases between. The CDR3 spans 10 residues. Germline V gives CDR1 SGHTA, CDR2 FQGTGA. The CDR3 reads CASSLPGYTF. The CDR3, as DNA: TGTGCCAGCAGCTTGCCTGGCTACACCTTC.

This sequence joins TRBV30 and TRBJ1-4; D remains ambiguous. Trimming cost V 0 bases and J 7 bases, with 6 bases left between them. Germline-derived CDR1 and CDR2 are GTSNPN and SVGIG (reference sequence). The CDR3 totals 12 residues. Written as DNA, the CDR3 is TGTGCCTGGAGTGTTTTCGGTGAAAAACTGTTTTTT. This codes for CAWSVFGEKLFF. Filled out from reference TRBV30 and TRBJ1-4, the complete variable domain reads SQTIHQWPATLVQPVGSPLSLECTVEGTSNPNLYWYRQAAGRGLQLLFYSVGIGQISSEVPQNLSASRPQDRQFILSSKKLLLSDSGFYLCAWSVFGEKLFFGSGTQLSVL.

In this sample, this clonotype turned up once. This chain links TRBV7-8 with TRBJ1-2; D call uncertain. CDR3 length: 13 residues. Trimming removed 2 bases from V and 3 bases from J, with 7 bases in between. Germline V gene lookup returns CDR1 SGHVS and CDR2 FQNEAQ. This CDR3 reads CASSLSPDYGYTF. DNA of the CDR3: TGTGCCAGCAGCTTAAGCCCGGACTATGGCTACACCTTC.

There are a few counts of this clonotype. The chain joins TRBV28 to TRBJ1-1, with 7 positions matching TRBD1. V lost 1 base, J lost 3 bases, and 5 bases stayed unmatched. Germline CDR1 is MDHEN and CDR2 is SYDVKM. There are 15 residues in the CDR3. This CDR3 reads CASSLLQGIYTEAFF. CDR3 DNA: TGTGCCAGCAGTTTATTACAGGGGATTTACACTGAAGCTTTCTTT.

V usage is TRBV25-1 and J usage is TRBJ1-1, with TRBD1 as a possible D gene (6 bases). Germline V gene lookup returns CDR1 MGHDK and CDR2 SYGVNS. CDR3 length: 14 residues. V gave up 3 bases and J gave up 1 base, with 9 bases separating them. Here the CDR3 DNA reads TGTGCCAGCAGTGAGGGAGGGGGGAACACTGAAGCTTTCTTT. Translated, it gives CASSEGGGNTEAFF.

The chain recombines TRBV2 with TRBJ2-5; TRBD2 might be the D (6 bases). CDR1 and CDR2 (germline): SNHLY, FYNNEI. The CDR3 has 14 residues. Trimming left V 2 bases short and J 5 bases short, with 12 bases between. The CDR3 coding sequence is TGTGCCAGCAGTGAATTGGGCGGGAAGGAGACCCAGTACTTC. Translated: CASSELGGKETQYF. Looking up the rest from reference TRBV2 and TRBJ2-5 gives the full variable domain: EPEVTQTPSHQVTQMGQEVILRCVPISNHLYFYWYRQILGQKVEFLVSFYNNEISEKSEIFDDQFSVERPDGSNFTLKIRSTKLEDSAMYFCASSELGGKETQYFGPGTRLLVL.

V and J are TRBV27 and TRBJ2-3, with D tentatively TRBD1 (5 bases). This CDR3 region has 15 residues. Germline-derived CDR1 and CDR2 are MNHEY and SMNVEV (reference sequence). Trimming took 2 bases from V and 0 from J, leaving 9 bases between them. The CDR3 DNA reads TGTGCCAGCAGTTTACAGACAGTGAGCACAGATACGCAGTATTTT. This translates into CASSLQTVSTDTQYF.

A few counts support this clonotype. This chain uses TRBV28 with TRBJ1-6; D not resolved. CDR1 MDHEN and CDR2 SYDVKM come from the germline V gene. The CDR3 is 10 residues long. Trimming took 7 bases from V and 9 from J, leaving 4 bases between them. The CDR3 DNA is TGTGCCAGCAATGGTTCACCCCTCCACTTT. It yields the protein CASNGSPLHF.

This chain's CDR3 is CASSQAEDHEQYF. The CDR3 DNA reads as TGTGCCAGCAGCCAGGCGGAGGATCACGAGCAGTACTTC. The chain carries TRBV4-2 and TRBJ2-7; a weak D match, TRBD2 (5 bases). V was pared by 3 bases and J by 5 bases, with 11 bases between. This CDR3 has 13 amino acids. From germline, CDR1 is LGHNA and CDR2 YNFKEQ.

This clonotype was detected only a few times. CDR3 residues: CASSIWGGEQYF. CDR3 nucleotides: TGTGCCAGTAGTATTTGGGGGGGCGAGCAGTACTTC. V is TRBV19 and J is TRBJ2-7; 7 bases agree with TRBD2. CDR1 and CDR2 from the germline V gene are LNHDA and SQIVND (reference sequence). The CDR3 totals 12 residues. V was pared by 3 bases and J by 6 bases, with 2 bases of the junction left unmatched.

The CDR3 protein is CASGTQGARTEAFF. The CDR3 DNA reads as TGTGCCAGCGGTACACAGGGGGCTCGGACTGAAGCTTTCTTT. The chain has TRBV12-3 or TRBV12-4 and TRBJ1-1, with 9 bases matching TRBD1. V shed 8 bases, J shed 5 bases, and the junction held 9 bases outside the gene matches. This CDR3 has 14 amino acids.

V usage is TRBV25-1 and J usage is TRBJ2-1; D is uncertain. Trimming removed 8 bases at V and 0 bases at J, with 11 bases between. Germline V gives CDR1 MGHDK, CDR2 SYGVNS. CDR3 size: 14 residues. CDR3 in amino acids: CASPQLFSYNEQFF. In DNA form, the CDR3 reads TGTGCCAGCCCACAGCTTTTCTCCTACAATGAGCAGTTCTTC.

This chain links TRBV20-1 with TRBJ1-6; possible D gene TRBD1, 6 bases. Germline CDR1 and CDR2: DFQATT and SNEGSKA (reference sequence). CDR3 length: 13 residues. The V gene lost 7 bases and the J gene lost 10 bases, with 17 bases spanning the gap. The CDR3 DNA sequence: TGCAGTGTCCGGCCGGGGGCCGGATCACCCCTCCACTTT. This sequence encodes CSVRPGAGSPLHF.

The J gene is TRBJ2-1, the V gene TRBV20-1; D call uncertain. Between the trimmed V and J ends, which lost 3 bases and 8 bases, there was a span of 8 bases. The germline V gene has CDR1 DFQATT and CDR2 SNEGSKA (reference sequence). The CDR3 runs to 11 residues. The CDR3 region has the DNA TGCAGTGCTAGCCCCATGGATGAGCAGTTCTTC. This codes for CSASPMDEQFF.

This clonotype appeared a few times. The chain recombines TRBV30 with TRBJ2-3; D might be TRBD2 (6 bases). The ends were cut back, 4 bases at V and 4 bases at J, with 18 bases in the middle. Per germline, CDR1 GTSNPN and CDR2 SVGIG (reference sequence). This CDR3 is built from 15 residues. The CDR3 DNA follows: TGTGCCTGGACCCTGCCGGCGGGATTCGCAGATACGCAGTATTTT. It codes for CAWTLPAGFADTQYF.

J is TRBJ2-7 and V is TRBV19; either TRBD1 or TRBD2 may fit D (5 bases each). Trimming removed 6 bases at V and 6 bases at J, with 15 bases between. CDR3 size: 13 residues. From germline, CDR1 is LNHDA and CDR2 SQIVND (reference sequence). The CDR3 DNA is TGTGCCAGTAGCATGAGGGCAGGGATCGAGCAGTACTTC. Encoded protein: CASSMRAGIEQYF.

The CDR3 sequence: CASSSRGRGGTNEQFF. In nucleotides, the CDR3 is TGTGCCAGCAGCTCCCGTGGCAGGGGCGGAACGAATGAGCAGTTCTTC. The genes are TRBV7-2 and TRBJ2-1; a weak D match, TRBD1 (6 bases). CDR1 and CDR2 from the germline V gene are SGHTA and FQGNSA. The CDR3 covers 16 residues. Trimming left V 4 bases short and J 7 bases short, with 20 bases between.

There are many counts of this clonotype. CDR3 DNA: TGTGCCAGCAGTGCGACTAGCGGGAGGGGTGAGACCCAGTACTTC. This encodes CASSATSGRGETQYF. The rearrangement links TRBV2 to TRBJ2-5; 14 positions agree with TRBD2. This CDR3 comprises 15 residues. Germline CDR1 reads SNHLY; CDR2 reads FYNNEI. V was pared by 4 bases and J by 5 bases, with 3 bases of the junction left unmatched.

This chain connects TRBV27 to TRBJ2-7; D possibly corresponds to TRBD1 (5 bases). Germline CDR1 is MNHEY and CDR2 is SMNVEV (reference sequence). The germline V and J ends were trimmed by 4 bases and 9 bases, with 16 bases remaining between them. The CDR3 length is 13 residues. CDR3 sequence reads: CASSSDTGLGQYF. The CDR3 coding sequence is TGTGCCAGCAGTTCGGACACCGGCTTAGGGCAGTACTTC.

J is TRBJ2-2 and V is TRBV4-1; 16 positions match TRBD2. Germline assignment: CDR1 MGHRA and CDR2 YSYEKL. The CDR3 extends over 17 amino acids. J gave up 7 bases and V 5 bases, and 7 bases lay outside the gene matches. The CDR3 DNA is TGCGCCAGCAGCTTGGGACTAGCGGGGGGGCAGGTCGGGGAGCTGTTTTTT. Amino acid sequence: CASSLGLAGGQVGELFF.

This clonotype has just a few counts. The V call is TRBV19, the J call TRBJ1-5; D is undetermined. The germline gives CDR1 LNHDA, CDR2 SQIVND (reference sequence). Trimming took off 7 bases at V and 5 bases at J, with 12 bases between the two ends. This CDR3 spans 13 amino acids. The CDR3 loop is CASTPGFHQPQHF. The DNA of the CDR3 is TGTGCCAGTACCCCTGGTTTTCATCAGCCCCAGCATTTT. The whole variable domain, filled in from reference TRBV19 and TRBJ1-5, reads DGGITQSPKYLFRKEGQNVTLSCEQNLNHDAMYWYRQDPGQGLRLIYYSQIVNDFQKGDIAEGYSVSREKKESFPLTVTSAQKNPTAFYLCASTPGFHQPQHFGDGTRLSIL.

This chain uses TRBV6-5 with TRBJ2-7; 12 bases map to TRBD1. V lost 2 bases to trimming and J lost 6 bases; unmatched junction nucleotides: 2. Looked up from germline, CDR1 is MNHEY and CDR2 is SVGAGI. This CDR3 region has 14 residues. The CDR3 loop is CASSYGTGGFEQYF. The CDR3 region has the DNA TGTGCCAGCAGTTACGGGACAGGGGGCTTCGAGCAGTACTTC.

A few counts support this clonotype. V usage is TRBV14 and J usage is TRBJ2-1; 12 bases fit TRBD2. The CDR3 covers 15 residues. V lost 4 bases, J lost 8 bases, and 6 bases stayed unmatched. Germline lookup yields CDR1 SGHDN and CDR2 FVKESK. CDR3 region: CASSRTSGTWDEQFF. The CDR3 bases are TGTGCCAGCAGCCGGACTAGCGGGACTTGGGATGAGCAGTTCTTC.

V and J are TRBV7-7 and TRBJ2-5, with TRBD1 identical over 7 bases. CDR3 size: 15 residues. Germline-derived CDR1 and CDR2 are SSHAT and FNYEAQ (reference sequence). The ends lost 5 bases at V and 0 bases at J; junction bases unmatched: 6. The CDR3 reads CASSIRQGDQETQYF. In nucleotides, the CDR3 is TGTGCCAGCAGCATCCGACAGGGAGACCAAGAGACCCAGTACTTC.

Comments on this clonotype: Since the CDR3 does not end with the conserved phenylalanine or tryptophan, this likely comes from a read error. The V gene is TRBV19, the J gene TRBJ2-7; D is unresolved. Germline lookup yields CDR1 LNHDA and CDR2 SQIVND (reference sequence). This CDR3 region has 14 residues. Trimming stripped 5 bases from V and 3 bases from J, with 14 bases between. CDR3 bases: TGTGCCAGTAGTTCAGAAGTCACTGGCTACGAGCAGTACCTC. Translating gives CASSSEVTGYEQYL.